This T cell receptor (beta chain) was recorded in a study of technical replicates of blood from a few donors. Trimming shortened V by 6 bases and J by 0 bases, and 14 bases separated the two germline ends. The germline gives CDR1 MNHNY, CDR2 SVGAGI (reference sequence). This CDR3 has 15 residues. Produced via immunoSEQ multiplex PCR; TCRdb's table is partial and in-frame only. The data show 82,000 or so clones, roughly 95% seen once. Sequencing was carried out using T cells isolated from PBMCs. The V call is TRBV6-6, the J call TRBJ1-1; unclear D gene. This receptor was obtained from a human donor in good health. CDR3 amino acids: CASSPSRGLNTEAFF. The DNA for the CDR3 is TGTGCCAGCAGCCCTTCGCGGGGTTTGAACACTGAAGCTTTCTTT.